Listed below are T cell receptor beta chains from one sample, sequenced in a study of metastatic and nonmetastatic thyroid tumors. TCRdb re-called the PCR reads with MiXCR. Of roughly 30,000 clones in the sample, roughly 3.7% were seen once. Sequenced material: blood. These receptors all stem from a male donor with papillary thyroid cancer or a benign thyroid nodule (not recorded which). Some clones in this sample may be carry-over from other donors' samples. Each CDR3 is given with its conserved first and last residue. The D gene is left open where the match is weak.

length: 14; D: NA; V: TRBV6-4; J: TRBJ2-3; CDR3: CASSNARVADTQYF
length: 13; D: NA; V: TRBV4-1; J: TRBJ1-2; CDR3: CASAGGGNYGYTF
length: 15; D: TRBD2; V: TRBV10-2; J: TRBJ2-2; CDR3: CASRTSHQNTRELFF
length: 15; D: TRBD2; V: TRBV28; J: TRBJ2-3; CDR3: CASQPGGRGSDTQYF
length: 18; D: TRBD1; V: TRBV6-1; J: TRBJ1-3; CDR3: CASSEALTGGAFGNTIYF
length: 14; D: NA; V: TRBV10-3; J: TRBJ1-4; CDR3: CAVSDVATNEKLFF
length: 15; D: TRBD1; V: TRBV7-9; J: TRBJ1-4; CDR3: CASSVGDREAEKLFF
length: 13; D: NA; V: TRBV20-1; J: TRBJ2-1; CDR3: CSADRAELGEQFF
length: 11; D: NA; V: TRBV28; J: TRBJ2-4; CDR3: CASKEGLAAYF
length: 14; D: TRBD2; V: TRBV28; J: TRBJ2-7; CDR3: CASIFTSGSYEQYF
length: 15; D: NA; V: TRBV15; J: TRBJ2-7; CDR3: CATSRAEAGNYEQYF
length: 15; D: NA; V: TRBV14; J: TRBJ1-2; CDR3: CASSQDFAGVGGYTF
length: 12; D: NA; V: TRBV20-1; J: TRBJ1-2; CDR3: CSISSANYGYTF
length: 15; D: TRBD2; V: TRBV6-4; J: TRBJ2-3; CDR3: CASSDSTSGGNTQYF
length: 16; D: NA; V: TRBV4-1; J: TRBJ2-7; CDR3: CASSQDLVAAVYEQYF
length: 23; D: TRBD1; V: TRBV6-1; J: TRBJ1-1; CDR3: CASSENYSMIGDREEKKNTEAFF
length: 13; D: TRBD1; V: TRBV2; J: TRBJ1-1; CDR3: CAGRFRGVTEAFF
length: 16; D: TRBD2; V: TRBV15; J: TRBJ2-2; CDR3: CATSRNLPGGGGELFF
length: 13; D: NA; V: TRBV6-1; J: TRBJ1-1; CDR3: CASSGGGRCGSFF
length: 16; D: TRBD2; V: TRBV7-7; J: TRBJ2-1; CDR3: CASSFSSGSGCNEQFF
length: 14; D: TRBD1; V: TRBV10-2; J: TRBJ1-2; CDR3: CASSKAGGNYGYTF
length: 15; D: TRBD2; V: TRBV9; J: TRBJ2-3; CDR3: CASSVASGGADTQYF
length: 15; D: TRBD2; V: TRBV6-1; J: TRBJ2-3; CDR3: CASSEGLAGEDTQYF
length: 15; D: NA; V: TRBV20-1; J: TRBJ2-2; CDR3: CSASDLGLDTGELFF
length: 15; D: TRBD2; V: TRBV12-3/TRBV12-4; J: TRBJ2-3; CDR3: CASSHLQGGKDTQYF
length: 13; D: TRBD1; V: TRBV28; J: TRBJ1-2; CDR3: CASTIQGARGYTF
length: 15; D: TRBD1; V: TRBV14; J: TRBJ2-7; CDR3: CASSQVGGANNEQYF
length: 15; D: TRBD1; V: TRBV7-3; J: TRBJ1-6; CDR3: CASSLGQGVNSPLHF
length: 14; D: NA; V: TRBV2; J: TRBJ2-1; CDR3: CASTPLDAYNEQFF
length: 17; D: NA; V: TRBV30; J: TRBJ2-3; CDR3: CAWSGYPQGPSEGTQYF
length: 12; D: NA; V: TRBV12-3/TRBV12-4; J: TRBJ1-6; CDR3: CASSLDSSPLHF
length: 11; D: TRBD1; V: TRBV6-1; J: TRBJ1-2; CDR3: CASSVGGGYTF
length: 15; D: NA; V: TRBV28; J: TRBJ1-2; CDR3: CASSFTTGGTRGYTF
length: 16; D: NA; V: TRBV11-1; J: TRBJ2-1; CDR3: CASRLAGDRVHNEQFF
length: 14; D: TRBD2; V: TRBV29-1; J: TRBJ2-6; CDR3: CSVGGGAGANVLTF
length: 13; D: NA; V: TRBV6-5; J: TRBJ2-7; CDR3: CASSYARSGDQYF
length: 12; D: NA; V: TRBV4-2; J: TRBJ1-2; CDR3: CASSQVKDGYTF
length: 15; D: TRBD2; V: TRBV15; J: TRBJ2-2; CDR3: CATRIGLAGIGELFF
length: 16; D: TRBD2; V: TRBV5-8; J: TRBJ2-1; CDR3: CASSRGAGSESGEQFF
length: 15; D: TRBD1; V: TRBV4-3; J: TRBJ2-7; CDR3: CASSQGTGISYEQYF
length: 13; D: NA; V: TRBV24-1; J: TRBJ2-5; CDR3: CATSDPLRETQYF
length: 13; D: NA; V: TRBV7-8; J: TRBJ1-2; CDR3: CASSLELSYGYTF
length: 17; D: TRBD2; V: TRBV7-8; J: TRBJ2-3; CDR3: CASSSGTSGLSTDTQYF